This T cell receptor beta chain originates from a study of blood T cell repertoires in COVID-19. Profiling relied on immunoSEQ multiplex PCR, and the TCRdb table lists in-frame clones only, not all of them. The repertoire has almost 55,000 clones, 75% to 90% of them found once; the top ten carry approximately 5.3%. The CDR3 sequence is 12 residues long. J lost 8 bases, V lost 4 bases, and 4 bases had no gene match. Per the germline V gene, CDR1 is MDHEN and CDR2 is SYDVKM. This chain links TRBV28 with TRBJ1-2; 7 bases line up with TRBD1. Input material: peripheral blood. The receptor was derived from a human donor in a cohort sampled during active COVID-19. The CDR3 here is CASSSDRVGYTF. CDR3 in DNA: TGTGCCAGCAGTTCCGACAGGGTCGGCTACACCTTC.